Sequencing of this T cell receptor (beta chain) was carried out in a study of blood T cell repertoires in COVID-19. Study-level information: COVID-19 samples from acute and convalescent phases originated in the United States, Italy and Spain. In each case, the material was cDNA or gDNA derived from T cells, B-cell-depleted T cells, or PBMCs.

This CDR3 comprises 12 residues. V was clipped by 5 bases and J by 3 bases; unmatched bases: 3. Germline lookup yields CDR1 SQVTM and CDR2 ANQGSEA. Authors' processing steps: Nucleated cell counts were estimated from reference gene primer amplification. Libraries were prepared by immunoSEQ multiplex PCR; TCRdb keeps only in-frame clonotypes and omits some of them. The V and J calls and clone size are taken from that table; D and trimming were inferred from the DNA. The data hold about 400,000 clones, with about nine tenths observed a single time. The source is a woman aged 30 to 39 with active or convalescent COVID-19. The material sequenced was peripheral blood. The J gene is TRBJ1-2, the V gene TRBV29-1, with 7 nucleotides matching TRBD1. The CDR3 region is CSVPGQYYGYTF. The CDR3 DNA follows: TGCAGCGTTCCGGGACAGTACTATGGCTACACCTTC.